This TCR beta chain emerged from a study of blood T cells in healthy people across ages. Findings of the study overall: Unsorted PBMCs blocked a conclusive comparison of naive and antigen-experienced cells.

In terms of origin and age, donors were healthy Caucasian individuals from Russia aged about 6 to 90. The CDR3 covers 14 residues. V gave up 6 bases and J gave up 0 bases, with 10 bases separating them. A second PCR, run for about 6 to 12 cycles, used a sample-barcoded 5' primer plus a J-beta primer mix. The template-switch adaptor, which had 12 random nucleotides, put a tag on each cDNA molecule. Per-sample output comprised a minimum of 2.5 million paired-end reads containing CDR3. In TCRdb, the 5' RACE reads were re-called with MiXCR into one record per CDR3 protein. This sample yields approximately 1.5 million distinct CDR3 sequences, of which 40% to 45% are seen a single time; about 3.8% belongs to the top ten. Concerning this clonotype itself: Its antigen remains unknown.

The receptor was derived from a woman aged 18-29 years in good health. The sequencing sample was made of blood. J is TRBJ2-3 and V is TRBV12-3 or TRBV12-4; no firm D call. Here the CDR3 DNA reads TGTGCCAGCAGGATTGGTGCCAGCACAGATACGCAGTATTTT. Encoded protein: CASRIGASTDTQYF.